A selection of T cell receptor beta chains follows, all from one sample in a study of blood T cell repertoires in COVID-19. Libraries were prepared by immunoSEQ multiplex PCR; TCRdb keeps only in-frame clonotypes and omits some of them. Of roughly 260,000 clones listed, around 90% are singletons. The specimen sequenced was peripheral blood. These receptors were collected from a woman in her 50s who had recovered from COVID-19. Both conserved end residues are part of each CDR3. D genes are given only for firm matches. A row's size may be missing; if present it is once, few, many or a size class.

>TRBD2|NA|TRBV13|TRBJ2-1
CASSSWTSPDNEQFF
TGTGCCAGCAGCTCCTGGACTAGTCCCGACAATGAGCAGTTCTTC
>TRBD1|NA|TRBV29-1|TRBJ2-7
CSVEDYTRGQEQYF
TGCAGCGTTGAAGACTATACCAGGGGGCAAGAGCAGTACTTC
>TRBD1|NA|TRBV7-3|TRBJ2-7
CASSLISGGRSEQYF
TGTGCCAGCAGCTTAATTTCAGGGGGTCGGAGCGAGCAGTACTTC
>NA|once|TRBV24-1|TRBJ1-5
CATSARNGFDQPQHF
TGTGCCACCAGTGCCAGGAATGGGTTCGATCAGCCCCAGCATTTT
>TRBD1|NA|TRBV10-3|TRBJ1-5
CAISDRGHSNQPQHF
TGTGCCATCAGTGACAGGGGGCACAGCAATCAGCCCCAGCATTTT
>NA|few|TRBV19|TRBJ2-3
CASSMGGGRDTQYF
TGTGCCAGTAGTATGGGAGGGGGACGAGATACGCAGTATTTT
>TRBD1|NA|TRBV29-1|TRBJ1-1
CSVKDREATEAFF
TGCAGCGTTAAGGACAGGGAGGCCACTGAAGCTTTCTTT
>NA|NA|TRBV18|TRBJ1-5
CASSPARLGGRGQPQHF
TGTGCCAGCTCACCAGCCCGCCTCGGGGGTCGGGGTCAGCCCCAGCATTTT
>NA|NA|TRBV29-1|TRBJ1-4
CSVSPGEKLFF
TGCAGCGTGAGCCCGGGTGAAAAACTGTTTTTT
>TRBD1|once|TRBV7-9|TRBJ2-7
CASSTYRDRTYEQYF
TGTGCCAGCAGCACTTACCGGGACAGGACCTACGAGCAGTACTTC
>TRBD2|NA|TRBV25-1|TRBJ2-5
CASRSREGLQETQYF
TGTGCCAGCAGGTCACGGGAGGGCCTACAAGAGACCCAGTACTTC
>NA|NA|TRBV3-1/TRBV3-2|TRBJ1-2
CASSQEIRRTARYYGYTF
TGTGCCAGCAGCCAAGAAATCCGCCGGACAGCGCGTTACTATGGCTACACCTTC
>NA|NA|TRBV18|TRBJ1-2
CASSPGVDSNYGYTF
TGTGCCAGCTCACCCGGGGTGGACAGCAACTATGGCTACACCTTC
>TRBD2|once|TRBV5-4|TRBJ2-7
CASSLGLVGDYEQYF
TGTGCCAGCAGCCTAGGACTAGTAGGGGATTACGAGCAGTACTTC
>NA|once|TRBV27|TRBJ2-2
CASSSFSSNTGELFF
TGTGCCAGCAGTTCGTTCTCCTCGAACACCGGGGAGCTGTTTTTT
>NA|NA|TRBV6-2/TRBV6-3|TRBJ2-7
CASSSGSYEQYF
TGTGCCAGCAGCTCAGGGTCCTACGAGCAGTACTTC
>NA|once|TRBV6-5|TRBJ1-5
CASSYSGGSSNQPQHF
TGTGCCAGCAGTTACTCAGGAGGGTCCAGCAATCAGCCCCAGCATTTT
>NA|few|TRBV19|TRBJ1-5
CASSMSMFQPQHF
TGTGCCAGTAGTATGTCTATGTTCCAGCCCCAGCATTTT
>TRBD1|NA|TRBV5-1|TRBJ1-5
CASSRSAGGGQPQHF
TGCGCCAGCAGCCGGTCCGCAGGGGGAGGTCAGCCCCAGCATTTT
>NA|few|TRBV7-7|TRBJ2-2
CASRGETGTGELFF
TGTGCTAGCCGTGGGGAGACGGGCACCGGGGAGCTGTTTTTT
>NA|NA|TRBV25-1|TRBJ2-1
CASSVINEQFF
TGTGCCAGCAGTGTCATTAATGAGCAGTTCTTC
>NA|NA|TRBV7-9|TRBJ2-1
CASSLPGTFYNEQFF
TGTGCCAGCAGCTTACCTGGGACTTTCTACAATGAGCAGTTCTTC
>TRBD1|few|TRBV18|TRBJ1-3
CASSIGQGSGNTIYF
TGTGCCAGCTCAATTGGACAGGGCTCTGGAAACACCATATATTTT
>NA|NA|TRBV6-5|TRBJ1-5
CASPLGGDQPQHF
TGTGCCAGCCCACTTGGAGGGGATCAGCCCCAGCATTTT
>NA|NA|TRBV18|TRBJ2-5
CASSLDYQETQYF
TGTGCCAGCTCACTTGACTACCAAGAGACCCAGTACTTC
>TRBD1|NA|TRBV9|TRBJ2-7
CASSPGTVYEQYF
TGTGCCAGCAGCCCCGGGACAGTCTACGAGCAGTACTTC
>TRBD2|NA|TRBV2|TRBJ2-5
CASSEDSGRRETQYF
TGTGCCAGCAGTGAGGACAGCGGGAGGCGGGAGACCCAGTACTTC
>TRBD2|NA|TRBV7-9|TRBJ2-1
CASSLWLAGEFEQFF
TGTGCCAGCAGCTTATGGCTAGCGGGAGAATTTGAGCAGTTCTTC
>NA|NA|TRBV19|TRBJ2-3
CASSDRTDTQYF
TGTGCCAGTAGCGACAGGACAGATACGCAGTATTTT
>NA|NA|TRBV18|TRBJ1-1
CASSPPAGRATEAFF
TGTGCCAGCTCACCACCGGCAGGGAGGGCTACTGAAGCTTTCTTT
>NA|NA|TRBV5-1|TRBJ2-7
CASSLYSGPYEQYF
TGCGCCAGCAGCTTGTACTCAGGGCCCTACGAGCAGTACTTC
>TRBD1|NA|TRBV6-5|TRBJ1-6
CASSAGGGNSPLHF
TGTGCCAGCAGCGCAGGGGGCGGGAATTCACCCCTCCACTTT
>NA|NA|TRBV28|TRBJ1-5
CASSNGGTDSQHF
TGTGCCAGCAGTAATGGGGGCACAGACTCCCAGCATTTT
>NA|once|TRBV6-5|TRBJ1-1
CASSWGLNTEAFF
TGTGCCAGCAGTTGGGGCTTAAACACTGAAGCTTTCTTT
>NA|NA|TRBV30|TRBJ1-2
CAWITRGRDYGYTF
TGTGCCTGGATAACACGGGGAAGGGACTATGGCTACACCTTC
>NA|NA|TRBV5-1|TRBJ2-7
CASRGSSYEQYF
TGCGCCAGCAGGGGGAGCTCCTACGAGCAGTACTTC
>TRBD2|NA|TRBV18|TRBJ2-1
CASSGTSGGASEQFF
TGTGCCAGCTCCGGGACTAGCGGGGGGGCCAGTGAGCAGTTCTTC
>NA|NA|TRBV20-1|TRBJ2-7
CSAAQVDEQYF
TGCAGTGCTGCCCAGGTCGACGAGCAGTACTTC
>NA|NA|TRBV6-5|TRBJ1-1
CASSYRGTLTAFF
TGTGCCAGCAGTTACCGGGGGACTCTAACAGCTTTCTTT
>NA|few|TRBV5-4|TRBJ2-1
CASSFKRFDEQFF
TGTGCCAGCAGCTTTAAGCGTTTCGATGAGCAGTTCTTC
>NA|few|TRBV27|TRBJ2-1
CASSFETDSEQFF
TGTGCCAGCAGTTTTGAGACAGACTCGGAGCAGTTCTTC
>TRBD1|NA|TRBV5-8|TRBJ1-3
CASSWGQGGNTIYF
TGTGCCAGCAGCTGGGGACAGGGAGGAAACACCATATATTTT
>NA|NA|TRBV29-1|TRBJ1-2
CSVEDYFYTF
TGCAGCGTTGAAGATTACTTCTACACCTTC
>NA|NA|TRBV6-2/TRBV6-3|TRBJ2-3
CASSYLRGRDTQYF
TGTGCCAGCAGTTACCTCAGGGGAAGGGATACGCAGTATTTT
>TRBD2|NA|TRBV24-1|TRBJ2-6
CATSDTSGSFGANVLTF
TGTGCCACCAGTGATACTAGCGGGAGCTTTGGGGCCAACGTCCTGACTTTC
>NA|NA|TRBV7-9|TRBJ2-7
CASSGLPGSSREQYF
TGTGCCAGCAGCGGCTTACCGGGGAGCTCCCGCGAGCAGTACTTC